Shown below are 27 T cell receptor beta chains from a single sample sequenced in a study of blood T cell repertoires in COVID-19. The repertoire was sequenced with immunoSEQ multiplex PCR; TCRdb's copy has only in-frame clones and lacks some. The table shows 380,000 or so clones, with roughly 90% occurring only once. The sample consisted of PBMCs or T cells enriched from blood (not recorded which). The receptors originated from a woman aged 25 to 39 with acute COVID-19.

The rearrangement links TRBV6-1 to TRBJ1-2; 12 positions match TRBD1. CDR1 is MNHNS, CDR2 SASEGT, per germline. V lost 4 bases, J lost 4 bases, and 10 bases stayed unmatched. The CDR3 spans 17 residues. CDR3 sequence (DNA): TGTGCCAGCAGTGTAACGGGACAGGGGGCTTTTTCCTATGGCTACACCTTC. This encodes CASSVTGQGAFSYGYTF.

This clone was picked up one time. The V call is TRBV6-5, the J call TRBJ1-4; TRBD1 matches at 9 bases. The CDR3 loop spans 14 amino acids. Germline loops: CDR1 MNHEY, CDR2 SVGAGI. V shed 7 bases, J shed 8 bases, and the junction held 8 bases outside the gene matches. The CDR3 DNA reads TGTGCCAGCACTGGGACAGGGCTTGGCGAAAAACTGTTTTTT. As protein: CASTGTGLGEKLFF.

The J gene is TRBJ1-1, the V gene TRBV7-2; weak D call: TRBD1 (6 bases). Trimming shortened V by 5 bases and J by 9 bases, and 10 bases separated the two germline ends. The length of the CDR3 is 11 residues. Germline values: CDR1 SGHTA, CDR2 FQGNSA. For the CDR3, the DNA is TGTGCCAGCAGCCCCGACAGGAAAGCTTTCTTT. Protein: CASSPDRKAFF.

This clone was detected once. The V gene is TRBV18, the J gene TRBJ2-3, with TRBD2 identical over 11 bases. This CDR3 region has 17 residues. Losses at the gene ends were 1 base for V and 2 bases for J; bases not matched to a gene: 5. Germline V gene lookup returns CDR1 KGHSH and CDR2 LQKENI. The CDR3 nucleotides read TGTGCCAGCTCACCACGTAGCGGGGGGGCTATCACAGATACGCAGTATTTT. Amino acid sequence: CASSPRSGGAITDTQYF.

The rearrangement links TRBV7-9 to TRBJ2-7; 7 bases are a match to TRBD1. The CDR3 runs to 13 residues. The trim removed 0 bases at V and 7 bases at J, leaving 3 bases unmatched. Germline CDR1 SEHNR, CDR2 FQNEAQ (reference sequence). CDR3 nucleotides: TGTGCCAGCAGCTTAGCAGGGGGCGGGGAGCAGTACTTC. It specifies CASSLAGGGEQYF.

The chain joins TRBV7-9 to TRBJ2-2; D possibly corresponds to TRBD1 (6 bases). Trimming removed 1 base from V and 6 bases from J, with 12 bases in between. Germline CDR1 and CDR2: SEHNR and FQNEAQ (reference sequence). The CDR3 extends over 15 amino acids. The CDR3 region is CASSLGAGVAGELFF. CDR3 in DNA: TGTGCCAGCAGCTTAGGGGCAGGGGTCGCCGGGGAGCTGTTTTTT. Using reference TRBV7-9 and TRBJ2-2 for the parts outside the CDR3, the full variable domain is DTGVSQNPRHKITKRGQNVTFRCDPISEHNRLYWYRQTLGQGPEFLTYFQNEAQLEKSRLLSDRFSAERPKGSFSTLEIQRTEQGDSAMYLCASSLGAGVAGELFFGEGSRLTVL.

The CDR3, as DNA: TGTGCCAGCAGCGTAGCCCCAGCAGGAACCAATACTGAAGCTTTCTTT. Translation gives CASSVAPAGTNTEAFF. The V gene is TRBV9, the J gene TRBJ1-1; no firm D call. The CDR3 covers 16 residues. Between the trimmed V and J ends, which lost 0 bases and 5 bases, there was a span of 17 bases. The germline gives CDR1 SGDLS, CDR2 YYNGEE.

This rearrangement joins TRBV6-5 to TRBJ2-2, with D hard to call. Per germline, CDR1 MNHEY and CDR2 SVGAGI. This CDR3 is 14 amino acids long. Deletions cut 2 bases from V and 2 bases from J, with 6 bases between. CDR3: CASSYQTNTGELFF. CDR3 DNA sequence: TGTGCCAGCAGTTACCAAACTAACACCGGGGAGCTGTTTTTT.

A word on this clone: The limits of the CDR3 on the DNA are not certain, so only TCRdb's listed CDR3 is given. The chain uses TRBV28 and TRBJ1-6. Germline assignment: CDR1 MDHEN and CDR2 SYDVKM. The CDR3 sequence runs 16 residues, both termini included. This chain's CDR3 is CASSFGAGGHNSPLHF.

The chain carries TRBV18 and TRBJ1-3; D is unresolved. Germline-derived CDR1 and CDR2 are KGHSH and LQKENI. The CDR3 runs 16 residues. V was shortened by 0 bases and J by 0 bases, with 9 bases between the two germline ends. The CDR3, as DNA: TGTGCCAGCTCACCACCGGGCGTCTCCTCTGGAAACACCATATATTTT. Protein: CASSPPGVSSGNTIYF.

The chain links TRBV27 to TRBJ2-5; 10 bases are a match to TRBD1. There are 16 residues in the CDR3. V shed 7 bases, J shed 5 bases, and the junction held 13 bases outside the gene matches. CDR1 and CDR2 (germline): MNHEY, SMNVEV (reference sequence). CDR3 bases: TGTGCCAGCATAAAATCCCGCGGGACAGGGGAGGAGACCCAGTACTTC. It encodes CASIKSRGTGEETQYF.

This chain joins TRBV6-4 and TRBJ2-3; perhaps TRBD2 as D (6 bases). Trimming pared 2 bases from V and 4 bases from J, leaving 7 bases between. Germline V gene sequence: CDR1 MRHNA, CDR2 SNTAGT. There are 13 residues in the CDR3. The CDR3 reads CASSDERADTQYF. DNA of the CDR3: TGTGCCAGCAGTGACGAGCGGGCAGATACGCAGTATTTT.

As DNA, the CDR3 is TGTGCCAGCAGCGCCCTTGGACAGAGCTACGAGCAGTACTTC. This sequence encodes CASSALGQSYEQYF. V and J are TRBV7-2 and TRBJ2-7; D perhaps matches TRBD1 (6 bases). The CDR3 extends over 14 amino acids. V was cut by 5 bases and J by 3 bases, with 14 bases left in between. CDR1 and CDR2 from the germline V gene are SGHTA and FQGNSA. The whole variable domain, filled in from reference TRBV7-2 and TRBJ2-7, reads GAGVSQSPSNKVTEKGKDVELRCDPISGHTALYWYRQSLGQGLEFLIYFQGNSAPDKSGLPSDRFSAERTGGSVSTLTIQRTQQEDSAVYLCASSALGQSYEQYFGPGTRLTVT.

J is TRBJ2-3 and V is TRBV6-5, with D hard to call. This CDR3 is 15 amino acids long. The V end was cut by 6 bases, the J end by 0 bases, with 13 bases between. CDR1 is MNHEY, CDR2 SVGAGI, per germline. CDR3 sequence reads: CASRDNTKSTDTQYF. CDR3 DNA sequence: TGTGCCAGCAGAGACAACACGAAAAGCACAGATACGCAGTATTTT.

The J gene is TRBJ1-1, the V gene TRBV9; 12 bases match TRBD1. J gave up 4 bases and V 4 bases, and 8 bases lay outside the gene matches. CDR1 is SGDLS and CDR2 is YYNGEE in the germline V gene. This CDR3 comprises 16 residues. The chain's CDR3 is CASSPGQGALSTEAFF. For the CDR3, the DNA is TGTGCCAGCAGCCCGGGACAGGGGGCTCTAAGCACTGAAGCTTTCTTT. Variable domain in full (rest from reference TRBV9 and TRBJ1-1): DSGVTQTPKHLITATGQRVTLRCSPRSGDLSVYWYQQSLDQGLQFLIQYYNGEERAKGNILERFSAQQFPDLHSELNLSSLELGDSALYFCASSPGQGALSTEAFFGQGTRLTVV.

This chain connects TRBV11-2 to TRBJ2-7, with D possibly TRBD1 on 6 matching bases. CDR1 SGHAT and CDR2 FQNNGV come from the germline V gene. This CDR3 has 15 amino acids. Trimming removed 0 bases from V and 3 bases from J, with 12 bases in between. This CDR3 is CASSLEGGQFYEQYF. DNA of the CDR3: TGTGCCAGCAGCTTAGAGGGTGGACAGTTCTACGAGCAGTACTTC.

The chain recombines TRBV29-1 with TRBJ2-7; D might be TRBD1 (5 bases). The CDR3 consists of 15 residues. V shed 2 bases and J shed 3 bases, with 17 bases lying between them. CDR1 is SQVTM, CDR2 ANQGSEA, per germline. The CDR3 DNA is TGCAGCGTTGAAAAGGACACCGAAGGTCTCTACGAGCAGTACTTC. Residues: CSVEKDTEGLYEQYF.

This clone was recorded once. V usage is TRBV19 and J usage is TRBJ1-1, with 7 nucleotides matching TRBD1. The junction had 6 bases not matched to a gene; V was cut back by 4 bases and J by 1 base. The CDR3 has 15 residues. CDR1 is LNHDA and CDR2 is SQIVND in the germline V gene (reference sequence). In nucleotides, the CDR3 is TGTGCCAGTAGTACCCCGACAGGGAAGAACACTGAAGCTTTCTTT. The encoded protein is CASSTPTGKNTEAFF.

The gene calls are TRBV5-1 and TRBJ1-1; 11 bases match TRBD1. V shed 4 bases, J shed 4 bases, and the junction held 6 bases outside the gene matches. Germline CDR1 reads SGHRS; CDR2 reads YFSETQ. The CDR3 runs to 15 residues. CDR3 nucleotides: TGCGCCAGCAGCCTCCGGGACAGGGGGTCCACTGAAGCTTTCTTT. Amino acids: CASSLRDRGSTEAFF.

The V call is TRBV28, the J call TRBJ1-5; TRBD1 agrees at 9 bases. CDR1 is MDHEN and CDR2 is SYDVKM in the germline V gene. After removal of 4 bases from V and 7 bases from J, the junction contained 8 bases not matched to a gene. This CDR3 has 15 amino acids. CDR3 sequence reads: CASSYGTGRGQPQHF. CDR3 in DNA: TGTGCCAGCAGTTACGGGACAGGGCGAGGACAGCCCCAGCATTTT.

V usage is TRBV5-1 and J usage is TRBJ1-2; 7 positions match TRBD1. CDR1 is SGHRS and CDR2 is YFSETQ in the germline V gene. The CDR3 covers 13 residues. The junction had 7 bases not matched to a gene; V was cut back by 4 bases and J by 7 bases. CDR3 loop: CASSAGTASGYTF. CDR3 coding DNA: TGCGCCAGCAGCGCCGGGACAGCTAGTGGCTACACCTTC. The variable domain in full, completed from reference TRBV5-1 and TRBJ1-2, reads KAGVTQTPRYLIKTRGQQVTLSCSPISGHRSVSWYQQTPGQGLQFLFEYFSETQRNKGNFPGRFSGRQFSNSRSEMNVSTLELGDSALYLCASSAGTASGYTFGSGTRLTVV.

The chain carries TRBV10-1 and TRBJ2-2, with 7 positions matching TRBD1. The germline CDR1 and CDR2 sequences are WNHNN and SYGVQD (reference sequence). The junction had 5 bases not matched to a gene; V was cut back by 0 bases and J by 7 bases. CDR3 length: 15 amino acids. This chain's CDR3 is CASSESGQKGGELFF. CDR3 nucleotides: TGCGCCAGCAGTGAGTCGGGACAGAAAGGCGGGGAGCTGTTTTTT.

This clone was detected only once. The J gene is TRBJ1-2, the V gene TRBV7-2, with 9 nucleotides matching TRBD1. V shed 5 bases and J 6 bases; nucleotides not matched to a gene: 7. Germline V gene sequence: CDR1 SGHTA, CDR2 FQGNSA. CDR3 length: 14 amino acids. CDR3 sequence: CASSPRRQGDGYTF. The CDR3 region has the DNA TGTGCCAGCAGCCCACGTAGACAGGGGGATGGCTACACCTTC.

The chain links TRBV5-4 to TRBJ1-3; D gene ambiguous. Germline CDR1 reads SGHNT; CDR2 reads YYREEE (reference sequence). CDR3 size: 16 residues. Trimming shortened V by 5 bases and J by 0 bases, and 15 bases separated the two germline ends. The CDR3 region is CASSSAGPSSGNTIYF. CDR3 DNA sequence: TGTGCCAGCAGTTCAGCAGGCCCGTCCTCTGGAAACACCATATATTTT.

This clone was detected only once. The chain is built from TRBV5-3 and TRBJ1-4; maybe TRBD1 (6 bases). TRBV5-3 is an open reading frame whose function is uncertain. Deletions cut 2 bases from V and 5 bases from J, with 25 bases between. This CDR3 has 19 residues. CDR3: CARSFGRKPKQGRNEKLFF. As DNA, the CDR3 is TGTGCCAGAAGCTTCGGGCGAAAACCGAAACAGGGACGGAATGAAAAACTGTTTTTT.

The V and J genes are TRBV10-1 and TRBJ2-2; D gene ambiguous. Deletions cut 5 bases from V and 7 bases from J, with 11 bases between. There are 13 residues in the CDR3. Germline values: CDR1 WNHNN, CDR2 SYGVQD (reference sequence). The CDR3 sequence is CASSSRTFGELFF. Written as DNA, the CDR3 is TGCGCCAGCAGTAGTCGAACATTCGGGGAGCTGTTTTTT.

V is TRBV9 and J is TRBJ1-4; the match to TRBD1 covers 8 bases. J was trimmed by 7 bases and V by 4 bases; bases with no gene match: 6. Germline V CDR1 and CDR2: SGDLS, YYNGEE. The CDR3 contains 14 residues. The CDR3 loop reads CASSPGQGREKLFF. CDR3 in DNA: TGTGCCAGCAGCCCAGGACAGGGCCGTGAAAAACTGTTTTTT.